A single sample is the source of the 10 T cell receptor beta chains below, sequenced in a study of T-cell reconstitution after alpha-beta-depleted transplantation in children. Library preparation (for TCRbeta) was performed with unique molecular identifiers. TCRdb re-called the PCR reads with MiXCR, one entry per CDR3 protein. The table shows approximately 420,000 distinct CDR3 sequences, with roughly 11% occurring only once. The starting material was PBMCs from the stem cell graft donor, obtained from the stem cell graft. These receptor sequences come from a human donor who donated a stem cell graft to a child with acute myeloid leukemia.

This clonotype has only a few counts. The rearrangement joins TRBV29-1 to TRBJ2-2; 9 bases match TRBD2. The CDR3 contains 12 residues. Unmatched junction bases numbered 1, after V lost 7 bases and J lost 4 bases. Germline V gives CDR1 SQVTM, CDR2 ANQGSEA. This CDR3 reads CSATSGTGELFF. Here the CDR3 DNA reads TGCAGCGCGACTAGCGGCACCGGGGAGCTGTTTTTT.

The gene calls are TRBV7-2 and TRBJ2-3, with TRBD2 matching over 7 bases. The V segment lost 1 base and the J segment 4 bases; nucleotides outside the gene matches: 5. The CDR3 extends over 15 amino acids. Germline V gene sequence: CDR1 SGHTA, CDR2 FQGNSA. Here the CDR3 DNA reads TGTGCCAGCAGCTTAGTAGCGGGCCTCGCAGATACGCAGTATTTT. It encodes CASSLVAGLADTQYF.

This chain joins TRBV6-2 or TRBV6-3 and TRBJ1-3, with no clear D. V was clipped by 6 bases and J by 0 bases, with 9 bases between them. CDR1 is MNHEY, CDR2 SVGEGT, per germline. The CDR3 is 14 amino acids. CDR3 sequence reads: CASSGTFSGNTIYF. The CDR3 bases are TGTGCCAGCAGCGGTACTTTCTCTGGAAACACCATATATTTT.

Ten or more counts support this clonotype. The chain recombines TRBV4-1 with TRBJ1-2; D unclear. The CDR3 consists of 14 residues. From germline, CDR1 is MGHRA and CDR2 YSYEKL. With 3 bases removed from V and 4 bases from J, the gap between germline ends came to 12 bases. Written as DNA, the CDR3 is TGCGCCAGCAGCCACCCCAGAGTGGGCTATGGCTACACCTTC. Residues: CASSHPRVGYGYTF.

The chain's CDR3 is CASSGSGYSYEQYF. The CDR3 DNA follows: TGTGCCAGCAGCGGTAGCGGCTACTCCTACGAGCAGTACTTC. The chain joins TRBV7-2 to TRBJ2-7; possibly TRBD2 for D (6 bases). The CDR3 spans 14 residues. V was pared by 5 bases and J by 0 bases, with 11 bases between. Germline V gives CDR1 SGHTA, CDR2 FQGNSA.

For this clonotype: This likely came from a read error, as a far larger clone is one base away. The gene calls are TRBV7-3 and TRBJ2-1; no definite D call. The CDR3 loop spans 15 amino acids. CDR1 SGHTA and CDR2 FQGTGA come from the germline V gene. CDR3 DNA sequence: TGTGCCAGCAGCTTCCAAGGAAGCTCCTACAATCAGCAGTTCTTC. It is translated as CASSFQGSSYNQQFF.

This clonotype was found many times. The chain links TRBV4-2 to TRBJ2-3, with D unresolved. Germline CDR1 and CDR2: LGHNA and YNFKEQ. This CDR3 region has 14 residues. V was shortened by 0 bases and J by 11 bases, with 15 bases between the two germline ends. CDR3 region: CASSQDLLESEQYF. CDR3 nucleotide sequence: TGTGCCAGCAGCCAAGATCTCTTGGAAAGCGAGCAGTATTTT.

CDR3 loop: CASSQDSGRVYEQYF. CDR3 DNA sequence: TGTGCCAGCAGCCAAGATAGCGGGAGGGTCTACGAGCAGTACTTC. V usage is TRBV3-1 and J usage is TRBJ2-7, with 11 nucleotides matching TRBD2. V shed 0 bases, J shed 3 bases, and the junction held 1 base outside the gene matches. There are 15 residues in the CDR3. CDR1 is LGHDT, CDR2 YNNKEL, per germline (reference sequence).

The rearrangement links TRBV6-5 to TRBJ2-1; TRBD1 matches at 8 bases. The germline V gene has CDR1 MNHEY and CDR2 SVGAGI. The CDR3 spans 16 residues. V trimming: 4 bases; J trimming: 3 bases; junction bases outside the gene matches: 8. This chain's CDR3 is CASSSEGTGVYNEQFF. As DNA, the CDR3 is TGTGCCAGCAGTTCGGAGGGGACAGGCGTCTACAATGAGCAGTTCTTC.

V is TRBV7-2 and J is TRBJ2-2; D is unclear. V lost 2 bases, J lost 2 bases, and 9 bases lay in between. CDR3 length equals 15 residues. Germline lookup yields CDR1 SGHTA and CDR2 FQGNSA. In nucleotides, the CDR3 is TGTGCCAGCAGCTTATTAAGACAAAACACCGGGGAGCTGTTTTTT. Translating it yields CASSLLRQNTGELFF.